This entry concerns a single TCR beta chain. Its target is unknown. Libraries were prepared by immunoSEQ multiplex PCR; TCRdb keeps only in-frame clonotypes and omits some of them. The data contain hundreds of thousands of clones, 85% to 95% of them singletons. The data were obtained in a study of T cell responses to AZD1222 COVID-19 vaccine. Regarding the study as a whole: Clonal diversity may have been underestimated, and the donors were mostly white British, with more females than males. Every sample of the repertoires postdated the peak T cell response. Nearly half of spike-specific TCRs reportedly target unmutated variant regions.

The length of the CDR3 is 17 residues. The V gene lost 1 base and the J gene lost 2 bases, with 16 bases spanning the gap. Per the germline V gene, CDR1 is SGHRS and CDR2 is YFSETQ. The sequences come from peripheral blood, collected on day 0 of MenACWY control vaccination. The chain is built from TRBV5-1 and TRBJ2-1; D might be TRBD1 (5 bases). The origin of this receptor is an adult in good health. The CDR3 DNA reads TGCGCCAGCAGCTTGATCGGCCAGACAGATGCCTACAATGAGCAGTTCTTC. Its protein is CASSLIGQTDAYNEQFF.